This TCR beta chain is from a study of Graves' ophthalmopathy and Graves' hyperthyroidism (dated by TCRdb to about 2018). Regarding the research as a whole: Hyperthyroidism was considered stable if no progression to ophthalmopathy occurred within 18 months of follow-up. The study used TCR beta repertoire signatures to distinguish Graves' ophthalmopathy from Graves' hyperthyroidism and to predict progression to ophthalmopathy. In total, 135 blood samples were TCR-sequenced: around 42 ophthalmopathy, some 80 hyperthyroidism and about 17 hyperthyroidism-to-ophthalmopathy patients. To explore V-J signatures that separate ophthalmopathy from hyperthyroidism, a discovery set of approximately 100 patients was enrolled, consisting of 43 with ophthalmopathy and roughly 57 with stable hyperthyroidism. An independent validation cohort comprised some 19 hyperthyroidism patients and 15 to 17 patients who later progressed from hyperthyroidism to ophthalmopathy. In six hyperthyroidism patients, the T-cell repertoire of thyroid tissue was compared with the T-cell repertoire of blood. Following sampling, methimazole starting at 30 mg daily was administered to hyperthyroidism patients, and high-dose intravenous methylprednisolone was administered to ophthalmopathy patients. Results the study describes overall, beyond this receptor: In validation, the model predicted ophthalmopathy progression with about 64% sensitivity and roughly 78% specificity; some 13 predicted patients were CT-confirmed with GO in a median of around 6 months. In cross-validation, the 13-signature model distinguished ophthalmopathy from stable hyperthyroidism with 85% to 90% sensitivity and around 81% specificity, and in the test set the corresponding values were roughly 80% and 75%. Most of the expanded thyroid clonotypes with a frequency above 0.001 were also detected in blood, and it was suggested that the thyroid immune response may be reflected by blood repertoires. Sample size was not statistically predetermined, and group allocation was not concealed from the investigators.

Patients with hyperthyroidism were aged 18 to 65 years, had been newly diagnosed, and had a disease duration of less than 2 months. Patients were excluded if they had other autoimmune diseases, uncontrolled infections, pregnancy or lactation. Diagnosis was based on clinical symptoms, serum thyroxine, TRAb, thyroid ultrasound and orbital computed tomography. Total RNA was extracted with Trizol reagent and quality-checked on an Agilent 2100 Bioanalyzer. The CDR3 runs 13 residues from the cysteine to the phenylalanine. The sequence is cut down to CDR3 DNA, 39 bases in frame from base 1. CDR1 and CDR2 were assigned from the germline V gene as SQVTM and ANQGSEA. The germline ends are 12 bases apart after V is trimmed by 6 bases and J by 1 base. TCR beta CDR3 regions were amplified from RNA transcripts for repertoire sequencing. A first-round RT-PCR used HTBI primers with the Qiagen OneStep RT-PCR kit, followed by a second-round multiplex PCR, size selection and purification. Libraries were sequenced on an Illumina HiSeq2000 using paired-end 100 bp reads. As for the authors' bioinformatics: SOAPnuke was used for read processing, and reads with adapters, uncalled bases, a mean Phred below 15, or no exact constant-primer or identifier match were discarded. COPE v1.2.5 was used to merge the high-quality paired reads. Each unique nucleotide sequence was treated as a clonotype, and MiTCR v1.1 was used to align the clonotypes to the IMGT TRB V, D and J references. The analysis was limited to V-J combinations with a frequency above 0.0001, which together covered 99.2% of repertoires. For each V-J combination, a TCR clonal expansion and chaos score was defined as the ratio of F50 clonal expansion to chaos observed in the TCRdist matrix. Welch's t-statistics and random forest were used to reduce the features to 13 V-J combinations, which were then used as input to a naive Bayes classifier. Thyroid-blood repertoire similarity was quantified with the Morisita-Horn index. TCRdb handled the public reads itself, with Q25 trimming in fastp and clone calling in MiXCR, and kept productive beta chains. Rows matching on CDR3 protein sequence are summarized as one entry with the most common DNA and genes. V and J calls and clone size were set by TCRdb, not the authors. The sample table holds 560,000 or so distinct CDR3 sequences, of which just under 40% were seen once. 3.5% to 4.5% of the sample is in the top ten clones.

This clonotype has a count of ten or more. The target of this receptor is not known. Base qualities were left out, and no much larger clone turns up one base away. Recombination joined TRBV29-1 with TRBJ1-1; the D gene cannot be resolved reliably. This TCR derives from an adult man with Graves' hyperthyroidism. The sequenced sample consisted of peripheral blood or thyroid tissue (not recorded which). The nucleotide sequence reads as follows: TGCAGCGTACTACAGACACAGAACACTGAAGCTTTCTTT. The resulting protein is CSVLQTQNTEAFF.